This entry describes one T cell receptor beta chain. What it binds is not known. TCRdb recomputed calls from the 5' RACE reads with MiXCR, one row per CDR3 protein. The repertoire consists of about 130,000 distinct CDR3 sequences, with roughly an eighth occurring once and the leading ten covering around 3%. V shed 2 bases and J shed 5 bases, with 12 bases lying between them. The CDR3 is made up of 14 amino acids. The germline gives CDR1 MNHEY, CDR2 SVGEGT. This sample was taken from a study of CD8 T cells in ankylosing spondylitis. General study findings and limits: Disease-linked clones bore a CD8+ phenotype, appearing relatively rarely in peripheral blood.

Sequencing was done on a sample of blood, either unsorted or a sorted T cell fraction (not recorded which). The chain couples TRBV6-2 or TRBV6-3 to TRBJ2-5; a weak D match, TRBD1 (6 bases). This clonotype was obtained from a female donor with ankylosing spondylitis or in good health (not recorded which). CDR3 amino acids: CASSYTAGAETQYF. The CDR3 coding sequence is TGTGCCAGCAGTTACACCGCAGGGGCTGAGACCCAGTACTTC.